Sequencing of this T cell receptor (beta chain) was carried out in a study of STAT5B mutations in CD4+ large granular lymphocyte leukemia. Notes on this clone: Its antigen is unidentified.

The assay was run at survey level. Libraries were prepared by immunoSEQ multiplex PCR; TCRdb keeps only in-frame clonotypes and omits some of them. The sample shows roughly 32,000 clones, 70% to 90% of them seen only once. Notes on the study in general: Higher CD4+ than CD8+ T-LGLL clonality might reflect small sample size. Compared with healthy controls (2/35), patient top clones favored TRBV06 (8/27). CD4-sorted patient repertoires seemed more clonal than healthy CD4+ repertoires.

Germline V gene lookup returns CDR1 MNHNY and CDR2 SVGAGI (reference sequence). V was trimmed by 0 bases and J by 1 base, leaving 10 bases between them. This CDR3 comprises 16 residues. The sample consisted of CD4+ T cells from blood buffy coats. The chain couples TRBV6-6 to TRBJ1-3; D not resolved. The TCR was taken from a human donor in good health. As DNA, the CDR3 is TGTGCCAGCAGTTACTCGTCCCCAGCTTCTGGAAACACCATATATTTT. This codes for CASSYSSPASGNTIYF.